This entry features one T cell receptor (beta chain) sequence. V lost 7 bases, J lost 4 bases, and 8 bases stayed unmatched. Germline V gene data show CDR1 as SNHLY and CDR2 as FYNNEI. The CDR3 contains 14 residues. These data come from a study of technical replicates of blood from a handful of donors. Here immunoSEQ multiplex PCR was the method, and the copy in TCRdb shows in-frame clones only, minus some. Of about 76,000 clones in the sample, approximately 94% were seen once. This TCR was sampled from a human donor in good health. The chain couples TRBV2 to TRBJ1-1; the match to TRBD1 covers 8 bases. The sequencing sample was made of T cells isolated from PBMCs. CDR3 sequence reads: CASIIGQGITEAFF. The CDR3 DNA reads as TGTGCCAGCATTATAGGACAGGGCATCACTGAAGCTTTCTTT.